Each of the 5 T cell receptor beta chains below was sequenced from the same sample in a study of cytomegalovirus exposure and HLA in healthy donors. The PCR contained 60 Vbeta and 13 Jbeta primers. Here immunoSEQ multiplex PCR was the method, and the copy in TCRdb shows in-frame clones only, minus some. The table has around 180,000 clones, around 80% seen once; the top ten hold roughly 1.4%. The sequenced material came from PBMCs. The receptors come from a woman younger than 45 in good health and CMV-seropositive.

The V and J genes are TRBV5-1 and TRBJ1-2, with 7 bases lining up with TRBD1. J lost 8 bases, V lost 4 bases, and 8 bases had no gene match. The CDR3 has 13 residues. Per germline, CDR1 SGHRS and CDR2 YFSETQ. The DNA for the CDR3 is TGCGCCAGCAGCGAGACAGGGCCGGGCGGCTACACCTTC. Amino acid sequence: CASSETGPGGYTF.

The chain couples TRBV5-1 to TRBJ1-2; 7 nucleotides align to TRBD1. Germline V gives CDR1 SGHRS, CDR2 YFSETQ. Trimming at V came to 4 bases and at J to 3 bases, leaving 9 bases not matched to a gene. The CDR3 spans 15 residues. As DNA, the CDR3 is TGCGCCAGCAGCCCCGGACAGGTTTTAGACTATGGCTACACCTTC. It encodes CASSPGQVLDYGYTF.

The chain is built from TRBV28 and TRBJ2-2; D is ambiguous. V shed 7 bases and J shed 7 bases, with 16 bases lying between them. The CDR3 contains 14 residues. Germline CDR1 MDHEN, CDR2 SYDVKM. CDR3 bases: TGTGCCAGCACTGAACGAGTTTTCGGCGGGGAGCTGTTTTTT. Protein sequence: CASTERVFGGELFF.

The CDR3 protein is CASSQQLAGAVYEQYF. The DNA for the CDR3 is TGCGCCAGCAGCCAACAACTAGCGGGAGCTGTCTACGAGCAGTACTTC. The chain has TRBV4-1 and TRBJ2-7; 11 bases are shared with TRBD2. The germline gives CDR1 MGHRA, CDR2 YSYEKL. The V gene end was trimmed by 2 bases and the J gene end by 3 bases; junction bases not matched to a gene: 6. CDR3 length: 16 residues.

The rearrangement uses TRBV2 and TRBJ2-1; D ambiguous. CDR1 is SNHLY, CDR2 FYNNEI, per germline. V lost 7 bases to trimming and J lost 2 bases, with 12 bases between them. This CDR3 has 14 residues. CDR3 DNA sequence: TGTGCCAGCAATAACGGAGCTCCCTACAATGAGCAGTTCTTC. It yields the protein CASNNGAPYNEQFF.